The rows below give T cell receptor beta chains drawn from one sample of a study of post-analysis software for immune sequencing data. Each CDR3 protein gets one entry after TCRdb re-called the PCR reads with MiXCR. The table has under 650,000 distinct CDR3 sequences, roughly 40% seen once. Sequencing was carried out using blood. Receptors were obtained from a girl aged 10 to 17 with multiple sclerosis. CDR3s include the opening cysteine and the closing phenylalanine or tryptophan. A D gene is named only where the DNA matches it firmly. For some rows the clone size is stated as once, few or many, or as a class when expanded; others skip it.

J gene: TRBJ2-1
V gene: TRBV4-1
D gene: .
CDR3 length: 13
clone size: .
CDR3 DNA: TGCGCCAGCAGCCAAGAGCGGTTAAATGAGCAGTTCTTC
CDR3 protein: CASSQERLNEQFF

J gene: TRBJ2-1
V gene: TRBV29-1
D gene: .
CDR3 length: 16
clone size: .
CDR3 DNA: TGCAGCGTTGACCACAAAGGACCCTTCCCCTACAATGAGCAGTTCTTC
CDR3 protein: CSVDHKGPFPYNEQFF

J gene: TRBJ2-3
V gene: TRBV6-5
D gene: .
CDR3 length: 11
clone size: .
CDR3 DNA: TGTGCCACCAGCCGGGGGGATACGCAGTATTTT
CDR3 protein: CATSRGDTQYF

J gene: TRBJ2-7
V gene: TRBV29-1
D gene: TRBD2
CDR3 length: 17
clone size: .
CDR3 DNA: TGCAGCGCTGACGGACTCTGGGGTAGCGGGAGGATCCACGAGCAGTACTTC
CDR3 protein: CSADGLWGSGRIHEQYF

J gene: TRBJ2-7
V gene: TRBV20-1
D gene: .
CDR3 length: 15
clone size: .
CDR3 DNA: TGCAGTGCTAGTCCTGATAGCGGACTTTCCTACGAGCAGTACTTC
CDR3 protein: CSASPDSGLSYEQYF

J gene: TRBJ2-1
V gene: TRBV28
D gene: TRBD2
CDR3 length: 16
clone size: .
CDR3 DNA: TGTGCCAGCAGTCGACCCCAAGCAGCGGGATACAATGAGCAGTTCTTC
CDR3 protein: CASSRPQAAGYNEQFF

J gene: TRBJ2-5
V gene: TRBV4-1
D gene: .
CDR3 length: 16
clone size: .
CDR3 DNA: TGCGCCAGCAGCCAAGGGGTAATGGGGCCCCAAGAGACCCAGTACTTC
CDR3 protein: CASSQGVMGPQETQYF

J gene: TRBJ1-2
V gene: TRBV7-2
D gene: .
CDR3 length: 13
clone size: few
CDR3 DNA: TGTGCCAGCAGCTTGGGGGGAGGGGATGGCTACACCTTC
CDR3 protein: CASSLGGGDGYTF

J gene: TRBJ2-3
V gene: TRBV5-1
D gene: .
CDR3 length: 14
clone size: once
CDR3 DNA: TGCGCCAGCAGCTTGGTACTAGCAGGAGATACGCAGTATTTT
CDR3 protein: CASSLVLAGDTQYF

J gene: TRBJ2-3
V gene: TRBV29-1
D gene: .
CDR3 length: 19
clone size: .
CDR3 DNA: TGCAGCGTTGAAGATCTCAACGGGGGGACAGACCTCGTCGTAGATACGCAGTATTTT
CDR3 protein: CSVEDLNGGTDLVVDTQYF

J gene: TRBJ1-2
V gene: TRBV29-1
D gene: TRBD1
CDR3 length: 13
clone size: .
CDR3 DNA: TGCAGCGTTGTATTGCAGGGGGAGTATGGCTACACCTTC
CDR3 protein: CSVVLQGEYGYTF

J gene: TRBJ2-7
V gene: TRBV7-2
D gene: TRBD2
CDR3 length: 16
clone size: .
CDR3 DNA: TGTGCCAGCAGCTCCTCCGGGACTAGCGGGGGCTACGAGCAGTACTTC
CDR3 protein: CASSSSGTSGGYEQYF

J gene: TRBJ1-4
V gene: TRBV4-2
D gene: .
CDR3 length: 18
clone size: .
CDR3 DNA: TGTGCCAGCAGCCAAGAGGGGACACCGGGTGTAACTAATGAAAAACTGTTTTTT
CDR3 protein: CASSQEGTPGVTNEKLFF

J gene: TRBJ2-1
V gene: TRBV4-2
D gene: TRBD2
CDR3 length: 16
clone size: .
CDR3 DNA: TGTGCCAGCAGCCAAGGGACTAGCGGGGGGGCCAATGAGCAGTTCTTC
CDR3 protein: CASSQGTSGGANEQFF

J gene: TRBJ1-2
V gene: TRBV12-3/TRBV12-4
D gene: .
CDR3 length: 16
clone size: .
CDR3 DNA: TGTGCCAGCAGTTTAGCTAGGGGAAAAATATACTATGGCTACACCTTC
CDR3 protein: CASSLARGKIYYGYTF

J gene: TRBJ2-7
V gene: TRBV7-8
D gene: .
CDR3 length: 15
clone size: .
CDR3 DNA: TGTGCCAGCAGCTTATTTGGGTCTGCCTCCTACGAGCAGTACTTC
CDR3 protein: CASSLFGSASYEQYF

J gene: TRBJ2-1
V gene: TRBV3-1
D gene: TRBD1
CDR3 length: 14
clone size: once
CDR3 DNA: TGTGCCAGCAGCGTAACGGGACAGTACAATGAGCAGTTCTTC
CDR3 protein: CASSVTGQYNEQFF

J gene: TRBJ2-1
V gene: TRBV14
D gene: .
CDR3 length: 13
clone size: few
CDR3 DNA: TGTGCCAGCAGCCAATTTCAGGGTAATGAGCAGTTCTTC
CDR3 protein: CASSQFQGNEQFF

J gene: TRBJ2-5
V gene: TRBV4-1
D gene: .
CDR3 length: 13
clone size: .
CDR3 DNA: TGCGCCAGCAGCGTGACCCTCGGGGAGACCCAGTACTTC
CDR3 protein: CASSVTLGETQYF

J gene: TRBJ2-7
V gene: TRBV29-1
D gene: .
CDR3 length: 15
clone size: few
CDR3 DNA: TGCAGCGTCGCAAGTGCGGGACAGATCTCCTACGAGCAGTACTTC
CDR3 protein: CSVASAGQISYEQYF

J gene: TRBJ1-1
V gene: TRBV7-8
D gene: .
CDR3 length: 14
clone size: once
CDR3 DNA: TGTGCCAGCAGCTCAACTACCCGTAACACTGAAGCTTTCTTT
CDR3 protein: CASSSTTRNTEAFF

J gene: TRBJ2-7
V gene: TRBV5-1
D gene: .
CDR3 length: 15
clone size: .
CDR3 DNA: TGCGCCAGCAGCTCACGGGCCCAAGGGAGTGAGGAGCAGTACTTC
CDR3 protein: CASSSRAQGSEEQYF

J gene: TRBJ1-4
V gene: TRBV10-3
D gene: .
CDR3 length: 14
clone size: .
CDR3 DNA: TGTGCCATCAGCCGGACGGGTAGCCCTGAAAAACTGTTTTTT
CDR3 protein: CAISRTGSPEKLFF

J gene: TRBJ2-3
V gene: TRBV5-1
D gene: .
CDR3 length: 13
clone size: .
CDR3 DNA: TGCGCCAGCAGCCCCCCTCAGGGGGATACGCAGTATTTT
CDR3 protein: CASSPPQGDTQYF

J gene: TRBJ2-3
V gene: TRBV5-1
D gene: .
CDR3 length: 16
clone size: .
CDR3 DNA: TGCGCCAGCAGCCCTTTGGGTAGTAGTGGAACAGATACGCAGTATTTT
CDR3 protein: CASSPLGSSGTDTQYF

J gene: TRBJ2-1
V gene: TRBV9
D gene: .
CDR3 length: 15
clone size: .
CDR3 DNA: TGTGCCAGCAGCGTAGCCAGGGGTAGCGGTAATGAGCAGTTCTTC
CDR3 protein: CASSVARGSGNEQFF

J gene: TRBJ1-2
V gene: TRBV12-3/TRBV12-4
D gene: .
CDR3 length: 14
clone size: few
CDR3 DNA: TGTGCCAGCAGGCGGAGGGGTCGGGCCTATGGCTACACCTTC
CDR3 protein: CASRRRGRAYGYTF

J gene: TRBJ1-5
V gene: TRBV20-1
D gene: TRBD1
CDR3 length: 14
clone size: .
CDR3 DNA: TGCAGTGCGGAAACAGGGGAGGACCATCAGCCCCAGCATTTT
CDR3 protein: CSAETGEDHQPQHF

J gene: TRBJ2-1
V gene: TRBV7-2
D gene: .
CDR3 length: 15
clone size: .
CDR3 DNA: TGTGCCAGCAGCTTAGGGCCTAGCGCCTACAATGAGCAGTTCTTC
CDR3 protein: CASSLGPSAYNEQFF

J gene: TRBJ1-2
V gene: TRBV5-5
D gene: .
CDR3 length: 15
clone size: .
CDR3 DNA: TGTGCCAGCAGCCCATTGCAACTTGGGGGCTATGGCTACACCTTC
CDR3 protein: CASSPLQLGGYGYTF

J gene: TRBJ2-3
V gene: TRBV7-3
D gene: TRBD1
CDR3 length: 14
clone size: few
CDR3 DNA: TGTGCCAGCAGCTCGCAGGGGGCTTTAGATACGCAGTATTTT
CDR3 protein: CASSSQGALDTQYF

J gene: TRBJ1-2
V gene: TRBV21-1
D gene: .
CDR3 length: 13
clone size: few
CDR3 DNA: TGTGCCAGCAGCAAAGGAGGTAACTATGGCTACACCTTC
CDR3 protein: CASSKGGNYGYTF

J gene: TRBJ1-6
V gene: TRBV29-1
D gene: .
CDR3 length: 13
clone size: .
CDR3 DNA: TGCAGCGTCCAGAGGGACACTGATTCACCCCTCCACTTT
CDR3 protein: CSVQRDTDSPLHF

J gene: TRBJ2-7
V gene: TRBV27
D gene: .
CDR3 length: 13
clone size: .
CDR3 DNA: TGTGCCAGCAGTTCATCGACCACCTACGAGCAGTACTTC
CDR3 protein: CASSSSTTYEQYF

J gene: TRBJ2-1
V gene: TRBV20-1
D gene: TRBD1
CDR3 length: 15
clone size: few
CDR3 DNA: TGCAGTGCTAGCCCGGGACAGCCCTCCTACAATGAGCAGTTCTTC
CDR3 protein: CSASPGQPSYNEQFF

J gene: TRBJ2-7
V gene: TRBV12-3/TRBV12-4
D gene: TRBD1
CDR3 length: 14
clone size: .
CDR3 DNA: TGTGCCAGCAGTATCCGGGACAGGAAGAACGAGCAGTACTTC
CDR3 protein: CASSIRDRKNEQYF

J gene: TRBJ2-1
V gene: TRBV6-2/TRBV6-3
D gene: TRBD1
CDR3 length: 19
clone size: .
CDR3 DNA: TGTGCCAGCAGTTACGACCCGAAGACCACCGGGACAGGGAGGAATGAGCAGTTCTTC
CDR3 protein: CASSYDPKTTGTGRNEQFF

J gene: TRBJ1-1
V gene: TRBV20-1
D gene: .
CDR3 length: 14
clone size: once
CDR3 DNA: TGCAGTGCTAGAAGGGGGGCAGGGAACACTGAAGCTTTCTTT
CDR3 protein: CSARRGAGNTEAFF

J gene: TRBJ2-7
V gene: TRBV12-3/TRBV12-4
D gene: TRBD2
CDR3 length: 14
clone size: .
CDR3 DNA: TGTGCCAGCAGTTTGGGGCGGGAGAAGGACGAGCAGTACTTC
CDR3 protein: CASSLGREKDEQYF

J gene: TRBJ1-2
V gene: TRBV20-1
D gene: .
CDR3 length: 12
clone size: few
CDR3 DNA: TGCAGTGCTAGGGGTCAGGGATCTGGCTACACCTTC
CDR3 protein: CSARGQGSGYTF

J gene: TRBJ2-5
V gene: TRBV12-3/TRBV12-4
D gene: .
CDR3 length: 16
clone size: .
CDR3 DNA: TGTGCCAGCAGTTTAGGGGAACAGGGTGGGCAAGAGACCCAGTACTTC
CDR3 protein: CASSLGEQGGQETQYF

J gene: TRBJ2-1
V gene: TRBV25-1
D gene: .
CDR3 length: 16
clone size: .
CDR3 DNA: TGTGCCAGCAGTGATCCGGAGAAGGGATACTACAATGAGCAGTTCTTC
CDR3 protein: CASSDPEKGYYNEQFF

J gene: TRBJ2-1
V gene: TRBV9
D gene: .
CDR3 length: 15
clone size: once
CDR3 DNA: TGTGCCAGCAGCGGAACAGGGAGCTCCTACAATGAGCAGTTCTTC
CDR3 protein: CASSGTGSSYNEQFF

J gene: TRBJ2-1
V gene: TRBV5-1
D gene: TRBD1
CDR3 length: 16
clone size: few
CDR3 DNA: TGCGCCAGCAGCTCGCTTTTACGGACAGGGGAGAATGAGCAGTTCTTC
CDR3 protein: CASSSLLRTGENEQFF

J gene: TRBJ2-1
V gene: TRBV10-2
D gene: .
CDR3 length: 16
clone size: .
CDR3 DNA: TGCGCCAGCAGTGTCCGAGAGCCTGATTCCTACAATGAGCAGTTCTTC
CDR3 protein: CASSVREPDSYNEQFF

J gene: TRBJ1-1
V gene: TRBV6-5
D gene: .
CDR3 length: 14
clone size: .
CDR3 DNA: TGTGCCAGCAGTCCGTCGAGGACTAACACTGAAGCTTTCTTT
CDR3 protein: CASSPSRTNTEAFF

J gene: TRBJ2-6
V gene: TRBV5-1
D gene: .
CDR3 length: 15
clone size: few
CDR3 DNA: TGCGCCAGCAGCTTGCGGGGAGTTGGGGCCAACGTCCTGACTTTC
CDR3 protein: CASSLRGVGANVLTF

J gene: TRBJ1-1
V gene: TRBV5-1
D gene: .
CDR3 length: 13
clone size: .
CDR3 DNA: TGCGCCAGCAGCTCCTCAGGGAACACTGAAGCTTTCTTT
CDR3 protein: CASSSSGNTEAFF

J gene: TRBJ2-7
V gene: TRBV4-2
D gene: .
CDR3 length: 13
clone size: .
CDR3 DNA: TGTGCCAGCAGCCAAGCGACAGGGAGGGAGCAGTACTTC
CDR3 protein: CASSQATGREQYF

J gene: TRBJ2-5
V gene: TRBV6-5
D gene: .
CDR3 length: 12
clone size: .
CDR3 DNA: TGTGCCAGCAGGAAAGGGGGGGAGACCCAGTACTTC
CDR3 protein: CASRKGGETQYF

J gene: TRBJ2-3
V gene: TRBV7-2
D gene: TRBD2
CDR3 length: 14
clone size: .
CDR3 DNA: TGTGCCAGCAGCCTTGGACTAGTCCCAGATACGCAGTATTTT
CDR3 protein: CASSLGLVPDTQYF

J gene: TRBJ1-2
V gene: TRBV4-1
D gene: .
CDR3 length: 15
clone size: .
CDR3 DNA: TGCGCCAGCAGCCAAGGTAGTCAAACGAACTATGGCTACACCTTC
CDR3 protein: CASSQGSQTNYGYTF

J gene: TRBJ2-3
V gene: TRBV6-2/TRBV6-3
D gene: TRBD2
CDR3 length: 15
clone size: .
CDR3 DNA: TGTGCCAGCAGTTTCGTAGCGGGAGTGACAGATACGCAGTATTTT
CDR3 protein: CASSFVAGVTDTQYF

J gene: TRBJ1-1
V gene: TRBV6-5
D gene: .
CDR3 length: 15
clone size: few
CDR3 DNA: TGTGCCAGCAGTTACTCGAACAGCCAGAACACTGAAGCTTTCTTT
CDR3 protein: CASSYSNSQNTEAFF

J gene: TRBJ2-3
V gene: TRBV5-1
D gene: .
CDR3 length: 14
clone size: few
CDR3 DNA: TGCGCCAGCAGCCCCTTGGAGTACACAGATACGCAGTATTTT
CDR3 protein: CASSPLEYTDTQYF

J gene: TRBJ2-3
V gene: TRBV24-1
D gene: TRBD1
CDR3 length: 17
clone size: .
CDR3 DNA: TGTGCCACCAGTGACCCTGGGGCGGACAGGGGCACAGATACGCAGTATTTT
CDR3 protein: CATSDPGADRGTDTQYF

J gene: TRBJ2-1
V gene: TRBV4-1
D gene: TRBD2
CDR3 length: 14
clone size: few
CDR3 DNA: TGCGCCAGCAGCCAATCCCGGGAGGGCAATGAGCAGTTCTTC
CDR3 protein: CASSQSREGNEQFF

J gene: TRBJ2-1
V gene: TRBV14
D gene: .
CDR3 length: 19
clone size: few
CDR3 DNA: TGTGCCAGCAGCCAAGTAGCGGCTCGGGGATACCTCTCCTACAATGAGCAGTTCTTC
CDR3 protein: CASSQVAARGYLSYNEQFF

J gene: TRBJ2-1
V gene: TRBV13
D gene: .
CDR3 length: 16
clone size: .
CDR3 DNA: TGTGCCAGCAGCTTAGAACCACGGACTGGCCACAATGAGCAGTTCTTC
CDR3 protein: CASSLEPRTGHNEQFF